Following are 10 T cell receptor beta chains from one sample sequenced in a study of T-cell memory formation after mild COVID-19. TCRdb reanalysed the 5' RACE reads using MiXCR and keeps one entry per CDR3 protein. Seen here are roughly 620,000 distinct CDR3 sequences, about a sixth observed once, and the top ten hold 9.5% to 15%. Specimen: PBMCs or a T cell subset sorted from them (not recorded which). The receptors originated from an adult woman who had mild COVID-19 (a few samples of this study predate the infection). Cell type and time point are not known.

The chain carries TRBV9 and TRBJ2-3; D unresolved. Trimming left V 0 bases short and J 0 bases short, with 14 bases between. The CDR3 runs 17 residues. Germline CDR1 reads SGDLS; CDR2 reads YYNGEE. Written as DNA, the CDR3 is TGTGCCAGCAGCGTAGAGGGTATCGGCCCAAGCACAGATACGCAGTATTTT. The encoded protein is CASSVEGIGPSTDTQYF.

J is TRBJ2-1 and V is TRBV7-9; D call uncertain. The CDR3 is made up of 16 amino acids. Germline CDR1 and CDR2: SEHNR and FQNEAQ (reference sequence). The V end lost 5 bases, the J end lost 3 bases, and 17 bases lay between the germline ends. Written as DNA, the CDR3 is TGTGCCAGCAGCCCAAGACCTCGACCCGGCTACAATGAGCAGTTCTTC. This codes for CASSPRPRPGYNEQFF. The whole variable domain, remainder taken from reference TRBV7-9 and TRBJ2-1, is DTGVSQNPRHKITKRGQNVTFRCDPISEHNRLYWYRQTLGQGPEFLTYFQNEAQLEKSRLLSDRFSAERPKGSFSTLEIQRTEQGDSAMYLCASSPRPRPGYNEQFFGPGTRLTVL.

This clonotype was observed many times. V is TRBV4-2 and J is TRBJ1-1, with D unresolved. Trimming removed 1 base at V and 1 base at J, with 4 bases between. This CDR3 has 13 amino acids. The germline V gene has CDR1 LGHNA and CDR2 YNFKEQ. The CDR3 DNA sequence: TGTGCCAGCAGCCAAGCCGGGAACACTGAAGCTTTCTTT. Protein product: CASSQAGNTEAFF.

This chain joins TRBV15 and TRBJ2-3; TRBD2 matches at 7 bases. The CDR3 loop spans 15 amino acids. V lost 6 bases and J lost 5; bases outside the gene matches: 11. Germline V gives CDR1 LNHNV, CDR2 YYDKDF (reference sequence). The CDR3 DNA is TGTGCCACCAGACTAACAGGTCCGGGAGGAGATACGCAGTATTTT. This sequence encodes CATRLTGPGGDTQYF.

A remark on this clonotype: Just one base apart from a much larger clone, this may be a read error. The chain uses TRBV11-2 and TRBJ1-2; the match to TRBD1 covers 11 bases. Germline-derived CDR1 and CDR2 are SGHAT and FQNNGV. The CDR3 length is 14 residues. After removal of 5 bases from V and 4 bases from J, the junction contained 3 bases not matched to a gene. The CDR3 DNA is TGTGCCAGCAGCCGGGACAGGGGGAGCTATGGCTACACCTTC. Translation gives CASSRDRGSYGYTF.

This clonotype showed up just a few times. V gene TRBV5-1 combines with J gene TRBJ1-1; D remains ambiguous. Trimming shortened V by 4 bases and J by 6 bases, and 10 bases separated the two germline ends. Germline V gene sequence: CDR1 SGHRS, CDR2 YFSETQ. The CDR3 has 12 residues. CDR3: CASSPPGAEAFF. The CDR3 DNA reads TGCGCCAGCAGCCCGCCCGGAGCTGAAGCTTTCTTT.

This chain joins TRBV6-2 or TRBV6-3 and TRBJ2-1, with 8 bases matching TRBD2. V lost 7 bases, J lost 4 bases, and 12 bases stayed unmatched. Germline CDR1 and CDR2: MNHEY and SVGEGT. The CDR3 extends over 16 amino acids. CDR3 in DNA: TGTGCCAGCATCCCCGGGGGGGCGGGGAAATACAATGAGCAGTTCTTC. Translation: CASIPGGAGKYNEQFF.

This clonotype was recorded only once. The rearrangement uses TRBV5-4 and TRBJ2-7; the D is unclear. Trimming stripped 0 bases from V and 3 bases from J, with 13 bases between. Germline V gives CDR1 SGHNT, CDR2 YYREEE (reference sequence). This CDR3 has 15 residues. CDR3 sequence reads: CASSLDRTAYYEQYF. The CDR3 nucleotides are TGTGCCAGCAGCTTGGACCGTACCGCGTACTACGAGCAGTACTTC.

This clonotype showed up just a few times. The rearrangement links TRBV4-1 to TRBJ1-1, with TRBD1 identical over 7 bases. After removal of 3 bases from V and 0 bases from J, the junction contained 10 bases not matched to a gene. From germline, CDR1 is MGHRA and CDR2 YSYEKL. The CDR3 is made up of 17 amino acids. As DNA, the CDR3 is TGCGCCAGCAGCCAGACACAGGGGATAAGGGTGAACACTGAAGCTTTCTTT. This encodes CASSQTQGIRVNTEAFF.

This clonotype was detected only a few times. V gene TRBV10-3 combines with J gene TRBJ2-5; 7 bases align to TRBD1. The CDR3 totals 14 residues. With V trimmed by 4 bases and J by 5 bases, 7 bases remained unmatched. Germline V gene sequence: CDR1 ENHRY, CDR2 SYGVKD. CDR3 bases: TGTGCCATCAGTGGAGGACAGGCGGAGGAGACCCAGTACTTC. It yields the protein CAISGGQAEETQYF.